This TCR beta chain was identified during a study of response to subunit inactivated influenza vaccine. Broader study findings: After each seasonal influenza vaccination, few new T cells are recruited, the authors suggested.

With respect to this clonotype: What it binds is unknown.

TCRdb reprocessed the RT-PCR reads with MiXCR, giving one entry per CDR3 protein. Of about 650,000 distinct CDR3 sequences listed, approximately 15% are singletons. Looked up from germline, CDR1 is SGHVS and CDR2 is FNYEAQ. Trimming removed 6 bases at V and 0 bases at J, with 8 bases between. This CDR3 has 13 amino acids. The clonotype was recovered from a man aged 50 to 59 who received an inactivated influenza vaccine. The chain couples TRBV7-6 to TRBJ2-5; D may match TRBD1 or TRBD2 (5 bases each). The material was PBMCs from blood, obtained roughly 15 days before vaccination. The CDR3 loop reads CASREGNQETQYF. DNA for the CDR3: TGTGCCAGCAGAGAGGGGAACCAAGAGACCCAGTACTTC.